This is a list of T cell receptor beta chains from one sample in a study of cytomegalovirus exposure and HLA in healthy donors. Assay used: immunoSEQ multiplex PCR; TCRdb lists only in-frame clones, some missing. The sample yields about 150,000 clones, roughly three quarters seen once. The sample was PBMCs. These receptors came from a middle-aged woman in good health and CMV-seropositive. Both conserved end residues are part of each CDR3. The D gene is left open where the match is weak. Expanded clones are given a class, and other clones once, few, many or no size at all.

>NA|TRBV6-1|TRBD1|TRBJ2-7
TGTGCCAGCAGTGAATTGGTGACAGGGGACTCCTACGAGCAGTACTTC
CASSELVTGDSYEQYF
>few|TRBV2|TRBD2|TRBJ2-5
TGTGCCAGCCACCCCGTGGGACTAGCGGAACAAGAGATCCAGTACTTC
CASHPVGLAEQEIQYF
>NA|TRBV9|NA|TRBJ2-5
TGTGCCAGCAGCCTCCGGGTCGGTATACGAGAGACCCAGTACTTC
CASSLRVGIRETQYF
>few|TRBV4-1|NA|TRBJ1-2
TGCGCCAGCAGCCACTGGGAGGGAGATGGCTACACCTTC
CASSHWEGDGYTF
>NA|TRBV6-5|NA|TRBJ1-3
TGTGCCAGCAGTGATTGGGAGGGAAACACCATATATTTT
CASSDWEGNTIYF
>NA|TRBV5-4|NA|TRBJ1-4
TGTGCCAGCAGCTTAGATACAGGGAGGGAAACTAATGAAAAACTGTTTTTT
CASSLDTGRETNEKLFF
>NA|TRBV27|TRBD1|TRBJ2-1
TGTGCCAGCAGTTTAACAGGGGGCGAGCAGTTCTTC
CASSLTGGEQFF
>once|TRBV7-7|NA|TRBJ1-2
TGTGCCAGCAGCTGGACTCGGGTCGATAACTATGGCTACACCTTC
CASSWTRVDNYGYTF
>NA|TRBV6-1|TRBD1|TRBJ1-3
TGTGCCAGCAGTACGCAGGGGGCATTTGGAAACACCATATATTTT
CASSTQGAFGNTIYF
>NA|TRBV5-1|TRBD2|TRBJ2-5
TGCGCCAGCAGTCAGACTAGCGGGGGATCCCAAGAGACCCAGTACTTC
CASSQTSGGSQETQYF
>few|TRBV18|NA|TRBJ1-2
TGTGCCAGCTCATCCGCAGGGAATGGCTACACCTTC
CASSSAGNGYTF
>NA|TRBV5-1|NA|TRBJ1-1
TGCGCCAGCAGCTTGGCCGCGGCCGTAAACACTGAAGCTTTCTTT
CASSLAAAVNTEAFF
>NA|TRBV11-2|NA|TRBJ2-5
TGTGCCAGCAGCTTCGAGAGACTAGGAGGGGAGACCCAGTACTTC
CASSFERLGGETQYF
>NA|TRBV29-1|TRBD2|TRBJ2-1
TGCAGCGTTTTCATAGCGGGACTTTACAATGAGCAGTTCTTC
CSVFIAGLYNEQFF
>few|TRBV2|TRBD1|TRBJ2-1
TGTGCCAGCAGTGGGGCGCTAGGGGGCGATGAGCAGTTCTTC
CASSGALGGDEQFF
>once|TRBV21-1|NA|TRBJ1-4
TGTGCCAGCAGCATCCCGAGGGAGTTTAAACTGTTTTTT
CASSIPREFKLFF
>NA|TRBV19|NA|TRBJ1-2
TGTGCCAGTAGTATAGGAGTGACAGTTAACTATGGCTACACCTTC
CASSIGVTVNYGYTF
>NA|TRBV5-1|TRBD2|TRBJ2-2
TGCGCCAGCAGCTTACGGACTAGCGGGGGGGCCGGGGAGCTGTTTTTT
CASSLRTSGGAGELFF
>NA|TRBV5-1|NA|TRBJ1-3
TGCGCCAGCAGCGAGCCAGGAAACACCATATATTTT
CASSEPGNTIYF
>few|TRBV30|NA|TRBJ1-2
TGTGCCCTAGTCGGGTACGACCCTACCAACTATGGCTACACCTTC
CALVGYDPTNYGYTF
>NA|TRBV5-6|NA|TRBJ1-6
TGTGCCAGCAGCTCAAGAGTACCACCCCTCTACTTT
CASSSRVPPLYF
>NA|TRBV4-1|NA|TRBJ2-7
TGCGCCAGCAGCTTTCCAGGGTACGAGCAGTACTTC
CASSFPGYEQYF
>NA|TRBV19|TRBD2|TRBJ2-3
TGTGCCAGTAGAGAAAGCGGGGGAGGCACAGATACGCAGTATTTT
CASRESGGGTDTQYF
>NA|TRBV5-1|NA|TRBJ2-1
TGCGCCAGCAGCTTGGCCCCATCAGGCAACAATGAGCAGTTCTTC
CASSLAPSGNNEQFF
>NA|TRBV7-9|TRBD1|TRBJ1-2
TGTGCCAGCAGCCGCGGGACAGCCCATGGCTACACCTTC
CASSRGTAHGYTF
>few|TRBV10-1|TRBD1|TRBJ1-5
TGCGCCTCTACCGACAGGGCCGGAACAGAAAATCAGCCCCAGCATTTT
CASTDRAGTENQPQHF
>NA|TRBV6-5|NA|TRBJ1-4
TGTGCCAGCAGTTACTCATGGGGGGTGGCTGAAAAACTGTTTTTT
CASSYSWGVAEKLFF
>NA|TRBV15|TRBD2|TRBJ2-5
TGTGCCACCAGTACGAATAGCGGGGGGGCCGGTGAGACCCAGTACTTC
CATSTNSGGAGETQYF